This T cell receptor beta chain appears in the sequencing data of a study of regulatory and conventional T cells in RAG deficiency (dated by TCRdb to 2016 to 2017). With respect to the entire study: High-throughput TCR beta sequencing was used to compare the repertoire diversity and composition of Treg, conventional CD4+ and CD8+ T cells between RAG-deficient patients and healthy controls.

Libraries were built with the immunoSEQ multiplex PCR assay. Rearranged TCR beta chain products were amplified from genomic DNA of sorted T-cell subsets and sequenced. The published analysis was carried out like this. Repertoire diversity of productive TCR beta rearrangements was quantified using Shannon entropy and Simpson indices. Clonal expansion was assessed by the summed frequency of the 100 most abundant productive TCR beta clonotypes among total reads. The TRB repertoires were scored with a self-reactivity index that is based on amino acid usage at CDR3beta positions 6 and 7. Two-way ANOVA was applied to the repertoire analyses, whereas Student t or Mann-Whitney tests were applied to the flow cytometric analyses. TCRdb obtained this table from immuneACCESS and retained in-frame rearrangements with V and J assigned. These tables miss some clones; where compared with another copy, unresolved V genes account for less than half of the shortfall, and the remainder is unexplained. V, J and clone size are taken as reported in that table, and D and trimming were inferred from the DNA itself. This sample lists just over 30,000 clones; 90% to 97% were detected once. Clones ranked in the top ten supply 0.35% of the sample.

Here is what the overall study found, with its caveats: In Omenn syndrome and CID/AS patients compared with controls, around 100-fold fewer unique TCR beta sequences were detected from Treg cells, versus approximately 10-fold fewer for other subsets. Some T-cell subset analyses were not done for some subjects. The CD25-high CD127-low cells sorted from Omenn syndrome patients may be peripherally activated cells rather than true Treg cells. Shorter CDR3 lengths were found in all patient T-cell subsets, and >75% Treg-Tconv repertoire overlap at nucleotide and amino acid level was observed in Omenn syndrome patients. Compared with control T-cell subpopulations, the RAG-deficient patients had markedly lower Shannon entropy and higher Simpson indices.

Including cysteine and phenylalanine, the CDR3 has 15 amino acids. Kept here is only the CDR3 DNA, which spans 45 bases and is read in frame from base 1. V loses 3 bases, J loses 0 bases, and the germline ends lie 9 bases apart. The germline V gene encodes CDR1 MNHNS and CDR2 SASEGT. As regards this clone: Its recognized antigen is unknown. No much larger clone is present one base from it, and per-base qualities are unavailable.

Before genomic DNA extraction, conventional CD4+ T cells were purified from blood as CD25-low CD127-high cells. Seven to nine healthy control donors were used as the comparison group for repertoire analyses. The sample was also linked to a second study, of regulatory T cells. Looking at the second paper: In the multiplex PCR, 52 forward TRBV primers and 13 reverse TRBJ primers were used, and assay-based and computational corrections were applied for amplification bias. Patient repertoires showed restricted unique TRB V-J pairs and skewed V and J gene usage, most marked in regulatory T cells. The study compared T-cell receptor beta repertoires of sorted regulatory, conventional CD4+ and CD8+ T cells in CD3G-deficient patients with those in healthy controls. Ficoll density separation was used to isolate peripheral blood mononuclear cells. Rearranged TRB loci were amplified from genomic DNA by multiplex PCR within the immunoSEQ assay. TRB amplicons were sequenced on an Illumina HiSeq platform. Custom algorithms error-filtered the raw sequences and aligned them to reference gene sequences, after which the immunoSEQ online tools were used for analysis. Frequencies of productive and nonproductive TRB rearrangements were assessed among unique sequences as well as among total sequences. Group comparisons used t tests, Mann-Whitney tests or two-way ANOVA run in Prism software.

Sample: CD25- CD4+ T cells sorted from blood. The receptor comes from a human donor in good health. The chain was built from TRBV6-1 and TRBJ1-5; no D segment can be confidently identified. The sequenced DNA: TGTGCCAGCAGTGACCGAGGGCATAGCAATCAGCCCCAGCATTTT. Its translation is CASSDRGHSNQPQHF.